The 27 T cell receptor beta chains below all came from one sample that was sequenced in a study of cytomegalovirus exposure and HLA in healthy donors. Use of 60 Vbeta and 13 Jbeta primers characterized the PCR. Assay: immunoSEQ multiplex PCR; the TCRdb copy retains only in-frame clones and omits some. The sample table includes about 99,000 clones. Sequencing was performed on PBMCs. These receptors were obtained from a man in his forties or fifties in good health and CMV-seronegative.

This chain uses TRBV7-2 with TRBJ1-2, with 7 bases aligning to TRBD1. V shed 0 bases and J 4 bases; nucleotides not matched to a gene: 2. CDR3 length: 14 residues. Germline CDR1 and CDR2: SGHTA and FQGNSA. The CDR3: CASSLAPGGYGYTF. The CDR3 coding sequence is TGTGCCAGCAGCTTAGCCCCAGGGGGCTATGGCTACACCTTC. The full variable domain, completed using reference TRBV7-2 and TRBJ1-2, is GAGVSQSPSNKVTEKGKDVELRCDPISGHTALYWYRQSLGQGLEFLIYFQGNSAPDKSGLPSDRFSAERTGGSVSTLTIQRTQQEDSAVYLCASSLAPGGYGYTFGSGTRLTVV.

This chain links TRBV7-9 with TRBJ2-3, with TRBD2 matching 12 bases. There are 15 residues in the CDR3. The germline V gene encodes CDR1 SEHNR and CDR2 FQNEAQ (reference sequence). The trim removed 5 bases at V and 5 bases at J, leaving 5 bases unmatched. Here the CDR3 reads CASSPLAGGLDTQYF. CDR3 sequence (DNA): TGTGCCAGCAGCCCACTAGCGGGGGGTTTAGATACGCAGTATTTT.

V is TRBV27 and J is TRBJ2-3; possibly TRBD2 for D (5 bases). There are 16 residues in the CDR3. V gave up 4 bases and J gave up 4 bases, with 18 bases separating them. Germline V CDR1 and CDR2: MNHEY, SMNVEV (reference sequence). The CDR3 DNA follows: TGTGCCAGCAGTTCACTCGGGTTAGCGTATGCAGATACGCAGTATTTT. Amino acid sequence: CASSSLGLAYADTQYF.

This chain connects TRBV30 to TRBJ1-2, with D tentatively TRBD1 (5 bases). Trimming cost V 5 bases and J 2 bases, with 9 bases left between them. This CDR3 spans 12 amino acids. Germline V gives CDR1 GTSNPN, CDR2 SVGIG (reference sequence). DNA of the CDR3: TGTGCCTGGTACGGGGGGAACTATGGCTACACCTTC. Amino acid sequence: CAWYGGNYGYTF.

The V and J genes are TRBV14 and TRBJ1-4; possible D gene TRBD1, 5 bases. There are 15 residues in the CDR3. Trimming took 1 base from V and 8 from J, leaving 14 bases between them. CDR1 is SGHDN and CDR2 is FVKESK in the germline V gene. The CDR3 region is CASSQALGLEEKLFF. DNA of the CDR3: TGTGCCAGCAGCCAAGCTCTGGGACTGGAAGAAAAACTGTTTTTT.

The chain carries TRBV6-6 and TRBJ1-4, with 7 bases matching TRBD1. This CDR3 region has 14 residues. V shed 4 bases and J 8 bases; nucleotides not matched to a gene: 7. Per germline, CDR1 MNHNY and CDR2 SVGAGI (reference sequence). The CDR3 nucleotides read TGTGCCAGCAGTTCGGCAGGGGGTGACGAAAAACTGTTTTTT. Translated: CASSSAGGDEKLFF.

This chain connects TRBV10-2 to TRBJ2-7; D gene uncertain. Germline V lookup: CDR1 WSHSY, CDR2 SAAADI. This CDR3 is 14 amino acids long. Trimming stripped 2 bases from V and 5 bases from J, with 13 bases between. In nucleotides, the CDR3 is TGCGCCAGCAGTGAGAACCTGGTACAGCACGAGCAGTACTTC. Protein: CASSENLVQHEQYF.

V is TRBV19 and J is TRBJ2-7; D is unresolved. CDR3 length: 13 residues. Germline V gives CDR1 LNHDA, CDR2 SQIVND (reference sequence). Trimming left V 3 bases short and J 6 bases short, with 12 bases between. CDR3 sequence reads: CASSMGPVGEQYF. Written as DNA, the CDR3 is TGTGCCAGTAGTATGGGCCCCGTAGGCGAGCAGTACTTC.

The rearrangement uses TRBV18 and TRBJ2-7, with D hard to call. The germline CDR1 and CDR2 sequences are KGHSH and LQKENI. The CDR3 is 13 amino acids. V was clipped by 0 bases and J by 3 bases, with 6 bases between them. CDR3 in amino acids: CASSPPNIYEQYF. In nucleotides, the CDR3 is TGTGCCAGCTCACCACCGAACATCTACGAGCAGTACTTC.

V usage is TRBV6-1 and J usage is TRBJ2-7; a weak D match, TRBD1 (6 bases). Germline V gene sequence: CDR1 MNHNS, CDR2 SASEGT. The CDR3 is made up of 15 amino acids. Trimming stripped 5 bases from V and 3 bases from J, with 17 bases between. CDR3 loop: CASSRPGTQRYEQYF. In DNA form, the CDR3 reads TGTGCCAGCAGTAGACCCGGGACACAACGCTACGAGCAGTACTTC.

The chain combines TRBV19 with TRBJ1-5, with TRBD1 as a possible D gene (6 bases). V dropped 5 bases and J dropped 5 bases, with 10 bases sitting between them. This CDR3 spans 13 amino acids. Per the germline V gene, CDR1 is LNHDA and CDR2 is SQIVND (reference sequence). This CDR3 is CASSWDTYQPQHF. CDR3 coding DNA: TGTGCCAGTAGTTGGGACACCTATCAGCCCCAGCATTTT.

This chain uses TRBV5-1 with TRBJ2-2, with 8 bases lining up with TRBD1. Germline CDR1 SGHRS, CDR2 YFSETQ. CDR3 size: 15 residues. V shed 2 bases, J shed 2 bases, and the junction held 2 bases outside the gene matches. CDR3 region: CASSFGQGNTGELFF. As DNA, the CDR3 is TGCGCCAGCAGCTTTGGACAGGGTAACACCGGGGAGCTGTTTTTT. The variable domain in full, completed from reference TRBV5-1 and TRBJ2-2, reads KAGVTQTPRYLIKTRGQQVTLSCSPISGHRSVSWYQQTPGQGLQFLFEYFSETQRNKGNFPGRFSGRQFSNSRSEMNVSTLELGDSALYLCASSFGQGNTGELFFGEGSRLTVL.

The genes are TRBV6-5 and TRBJ2-7; TRBD1 might be the D (5 bases). The germline gives CDR1 MNHEY, CDR2 SVGAGI. The CDR3 is made up of 14 amino acids. Between the trimmed V and J ends, which lost 4 bases and 3 bases, there was a span of 13 bases. The CDR3 reads CASSSQGKGYEQYF. Here the CDR3 DNA reads TGTGCCAGCAGTTCCCAGGGTAAGGGCTACGAGCAGTACTTC.

The V call is TRBV29-1, the J call TRBJ2-1, with TRBD1 matching 10 bases. Unmatched junction bases numbered 9, after V lost 7 bases and J lost 6 bases. This CDR3 is 14 amino acids long. Per germline, CDR1 SQVTM and CDR2 ANQGSEA. The DNA of the CDR3 is TGCAGCGCACTGACAGGGGGCGCCGGCAATGAGCAGTTCTTC. Protein product: CSALTGGAGNEQFF.

The chain is built from TRBV5-1 and TRBJ2-1; 11 nucleotides align to TRBD1. V trimming: 2 bases; J trimming: 9 bases; junction bases outside the gene matches: 7. The CDR3 is 15 amino acids. Germline V CDR1 and CDR2: SGHRS, YFSETQ. CDR3 sequence reads: CASSFQDRGPSEQFF. The CDR3 nucleotides read TGCGCCAGCAGCTTCCAGGACAGGGGGCCGAGTGAGCAGTTCTTC.

The genes are TRBV4-2 and TRBJ2-7, with D perhaps matching TRBD2 (6 bases). The CDR3 covers 16 residues. The V and J ends lost 1 base and 6 bases respectively, with 19 bases between them. Looked up from germline, CDR1 is LGHNA and CDR2 is YNFKEQ. Written as DNA, the CDR3 is TGTGCCAGCAGCCAAGGGCTAGCGCAATTTCCCGGCGAGCAGTACTTC. Translated, it gives CASSQGLAQFPGEQYF.

In DNA form, the CDR3 reads TGTGCCAGCAGCCTTCAGACAGGGTCTGGAAACACCATATATTTT. It yields the protein CASSLQTGSGNTIYF. V is TRBV7-2 and J is TRBJ1-3, with 7 positions matching TRBD1. The germline V gene encodes CDR1 SGHTA and CDR2 FQGNSA. This CDR3 has 15 residues. Losses at the gene ends were 5 bases for V and 1 base for J; bases not matched to a gene: 5.

CDR3 sequence (DNA): TGTGCCAGCAGCCGAGGACAGGGACCGATATACAATGAGCAGTTCTTC. This gives the protein CASSRGQGPIYNEQFF. The chain links TRBV14 to TRBJ2-1; TRBD1 agrees at 8 bases. Germline CDR1 and CDR2: SGHDN and FVKESK. V was clipped by 4 bases and J by 4 bases; unmatched bases: 9. This CDR3 region has 16 residues.

The DNA of the CDR3 is TGTGCCAGTCAAGACAGTTTTGAAGCTTTCTTT. Amino acids: CASQDSFEAFF. V and J are TRBV19 and TRBJ1-1, with a possible D match to TRBD1 (5 bases). The CDR3 is 11 residues long. Germline values: CDR1 LNHDA, CDR2 SQIVND (reference sequence). Trimming shortened V by 8 bases and J by 7 bases, and 11 bases separated the two germline ends.

The V call is TRBV5-5, the J call TRBJ2-2; D possibly corresponds to TRBD2 (6 bases). Germline CDR1 reads SGHKS; CDR2 reads YYEKEE (reference sequence). The CDR3 consists of 17 residues. Deletions cut 4 bases from V and 7 bases from J, with 23 bases between. CDR3 loop: CASSPELSWLRGGELFF. CDR3 in DNA: TGTGCCAGCAGCCCCGAATTGAGTTGGTTGCGGGGCGGGGAGCTGTTTTTT.

This chain connects TRBV19 to TRBJ2-7; the match to TRBD2 covers 9 bases. V lost 5 bases, J lost 4 bases, and 9 bases stayed unmatched. CDR1 is LNHDA, CDR2 SQIVND, per germline (reference sequence). The CDR3 is 15 amino acids. The CDR3, as DNA: TGTGCCAGTAGTCCCGGGACTAGCTCCAAATACGAGCAGTACTTC. Its translation: CASSPGTSSKYEQYF. The full variable domain, with the rest looked up from reference TRBV19 and TRBJ2-7, is DGGITQSPKYLFRKEGQNVTLSCEQNLNHDAMYWYRQDPGQGLRLIYYSQIVNDFQKGDIAEGYSVSREKKESFPLTVTSAQKNPTAFYLCASSPGTSSKYEQYFGPGTRLTVT.

The chain couples TRBV4-2 to TRBJ2-1, with 10 bases fitting TRBD2. The J segment lost 5 bases and the V segment lost 7 bases, leaving 14 bases of the junction unmatched. Germline V gives CDR1 LGHNA, CDR2 YNFKEQ. CDR3 length: 17 amino acids. The CDR3 DNA reads as TGTGCCAGCACAACGATTTTCCAGCGGGGGGGGCACAATGAGCAGTTCTTC. Amino acid sequence: CASTTIFQRGGHNEQFF.

The chain's CDR3 is CASSLGSGTAHAEAFF. The CDR3 DNA reads as TGTGCCAGCAGCTTAGGGTCAGGGACAGCTCACGCTGAAGCTTTCTTT. V and J are TRBV7-9 and TRBJ1-1; TRBD1 aligns across 7 bases. J gave up 6 bases and V 1 base, and 11 bases lay outside the gene matches. The CDR3 is made up of 16 amino acids. Germline V gene lookup returns CDR1 SEHNR and CDR2 FQNEAQ (reference sequence).

This chain links TRBV14 with TRBJ2-3, with 9 bases aligning to TRBD1. The germline V gene encodes CDR1 SGHDN and CDR2 FVKESK. V shed 2 bases and J 1 base; nucleotides not matched to a gene: 1. CDR3 size: 15 residues. Written as DNA, the CDR3 is TGTGCCAGCAGCCAAAGGACAGGGGGCACAGATACGCAGTATTTT. This encodes CASSQRTGGTDTQYF.

V gene TRBV10-3 combines with J gene TRBJ2-1; no firm D call. This CDR3 is 14 amino acids long. Germline-derived CDR1 and CDR2 are ENHRY and SYGVKD. Trimming pared 0 bases from V and 8 bases from J, leaving 11 bases between. CDR3 in amino acids: CAISESQANDEQFF. CDR3 nucleotides: TGTGCCATCAGTGAGTCGCAGGCGAACGATGAGCAGTTCTTC.

The gene calls are TRBV6-6 and TRBJ1-5, with D possibly being TRBD1 (5 bases). Trimming removed 5 bases at V and 3 bases at J, with 11 bases between. The CDR3 extends over 14 amino acids. The germline V gene has CDR1 MNHNY and CDR2 SVGAGI (reference sequence). The DNA of the CDR3 is TGTGCCAGCAGTATTCAGGGTTCCAATCAGCCCCAGCATTTT. It yields the protein CASSIQGSNQPQHF.

The chain uses TRBV9 and TRBJ2-1; D is perhaps TRBD2 (6 bases). Germline loops: CDR1 SGDLS, CDR2 YYNGEE. With 0 bases removed from V and 8 bases from J, the gap between germline ends came to 12 bases. The CDR3 length is 14 residues. CDR3 sequence (DNA): TGTGCCAGCAGCGTAGGCGGGAACGGCTATGAGCAGTTCTTC. Protein: CASSVGGNGYEQFF. Full variable domain (outside the CDR3, taken from reference TRBV9 and TRBJ2-1): DSGVTQTPKHLITATGQRVTLRCSPRSGDLSVYWYQQSLDQGLQFLIQYYNGEERAKGNILERFSAQQFPDLHSELNLSSLELGDSALYFCASSVGGNGYEQFFGPGTRLTVL.